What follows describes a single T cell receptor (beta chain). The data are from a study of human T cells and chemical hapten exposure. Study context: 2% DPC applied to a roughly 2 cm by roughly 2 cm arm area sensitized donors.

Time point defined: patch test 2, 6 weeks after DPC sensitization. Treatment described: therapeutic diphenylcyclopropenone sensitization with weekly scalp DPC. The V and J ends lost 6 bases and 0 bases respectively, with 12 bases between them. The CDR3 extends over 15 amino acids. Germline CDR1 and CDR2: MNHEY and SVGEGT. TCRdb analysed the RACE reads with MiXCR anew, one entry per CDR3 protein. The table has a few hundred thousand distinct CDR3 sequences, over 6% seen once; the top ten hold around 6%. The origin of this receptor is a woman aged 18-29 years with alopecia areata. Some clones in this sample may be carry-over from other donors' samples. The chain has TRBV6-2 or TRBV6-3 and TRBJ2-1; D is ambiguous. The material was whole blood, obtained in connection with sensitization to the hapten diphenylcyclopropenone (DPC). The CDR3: CASSAHDSSYNEQFF. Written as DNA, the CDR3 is TGTGCCAGCAGCGCACACGATAGCTCCTACAATGAGCAGTTCTTC.